The 16 T cell receptor beta chains in this list originate from one sample, sequenced in a study of control samples from healthy donors and cancer patients. TCRdb's table, derived via immunoSEQ multiplex PCR, lists solely in-frame clones and lacks some. The sample has 150,000 to 200,000 clones, around 94% seen once; the top ten hold 1.4%. Sequenced input: blood. All receptors come from a man between 25 and 39 years old in good health.

This sequence joins TRBV9 and TRBJ1-5, with a tentative D call TRBD1 (6 bases). The length of the CDR3 is 15 residues. Germline V gene data show CDR1 as SGDLS and CDR2 as YYNGEE. V dropped 4 bases and J dropped 4 bases, with 15 bases sitting between them. The CDR3 coding sequence is TGTGCCAGCAGCTCCAGAGGACAGCCTAATCAGCCCCAGCATTTT. Protein sequence: CASSSRGQPNQPQHF.

The rearrangement uses TRBV19 and TRBJ1-5, with D hard to call. CDR1 and CDR2 (germline): LNHDA, SQIVND (reference sequence). Trimming took off 1 base at V and 1 base at J, with 8 bases between the two ends. The CDR3 spans 15 residues. The CDR3 DNA sequence: TGTGCCAGTAGTATAGCGCAGCGGAGCAATCAGCCCCAGCATTTT. It yields the protein CASSIAQRSNQPQHF.

V is TRBV7-8 and J is TRBJ2-7; D is unclear. The CDR3 contains 16 residues. The V end lost 5 bases, the J end lost 1 base, and 18 bases lay between the germline ends. Germline-derived CDR1 and CDR2 are SGHVS and FQNEAQ. CDR3 in DNA: TGTGCCAGCAGCCGGATCACGGCCAGCCTGTCCTACGAGCAGTACTTC. Translating gives CASSRITASLSYEQYF.

The rearrangement links TRBV15 to TRBJ2-3; 10 bases line up with TRBD2. With 5 bases clipped from V and 2 bases from J, the junction kept 13 bases outside the gene matches. Germline V gene data show CDR1 as LNHNV and CDR2 as YYDKDF (reference sequence). CDR3 length: 18 residues. The CDR3: CATSSRERGGWITDTQYF. The CDR3 coding sequence is TGTGCCACCAGCTCAAGGGAGCGGGGGGGCTGGATCACAGATACGCAGTATTTT.

The V and J genes are TRBV12-2 and TRBJ2-3; TRBD2, the table's D call, lacks a check against the DNA. TRBV12-2 is a recognized pseudogene. This CDR3 is built from 16 residues. The CDR3 DNA sequence: TGTGCAAGTTCCGCACCCGGGGAGGCCGTTTTAGATACGCAGTATTTT. It encodes CASSAPGEAVLDTQYF.

The chain links TRBV7-2 to TRBJ1-5; D is uncertain. Deletions cut 5 bases from V and 3 bases from J, with 14 bases between. This CDR3 spans 15 amino acids. The germline CDR1 and CDR2 sequences are SGHTA and FQGNSA. The CDR3 DNA follows: TGTGCCAGCAGCCTCCAGTTGAGTGACAATCAGCCCCAGCATTTT. This encodes CASSLQLSDNQPQHF.

The genes are TRBV9 and TRBJ2-7, with D uncertain. Germline CDR1 and CDR2: SGDLS and YYNGEE. V lost 0 bases and J lost 5, with 6 bases in between. The CDR3 has 12 residues. The CDR3 nucleotides read TGTGCCAGCAGCGTAGAAGGGCACGAGCAGTACTTC. Amino acid sequence: CASSVEGHEQYF.

The chain couples TRBV27 to TRBJ2-1, with TRBD2 matching 11 bases. CDR1 is MNHEY and CDR2 is SMNVEV in the germline V gene (reference sequence). This CDR3 has 15 amino acids. The V gene end was trimmed by 9 bases and the J gene end by 4 bases; junction bases not matched to a gene: 8. The CDR3 protein is CASGFGTSGYNEQFF. In DNA form, the CDR3 reads TGTGCCAGTGGGTTCGGGACTAGCGGATACAATGAGCAGTTCTTC.

The chain recombines TRBV7-9 with TRBJ2-3; D remains unclear. The CDR3 sequence is 14 residues long. The V and J ends lost 5 bases and 4 bases respectively, with 13 bases between them. Germline assignment: CDR1 SEHNR and CDR2 FQNEAQ (reference sequence). The CDR3 coding sequence is TGTGCCAGCAGCCCGGGCCTTAGTTCAGATACGCAGTATTTT. This translates into CASSPGLSSDTQYF.

In this sample, this clone turned up once. J is TRBJ2-1 and V is TRBV5-1; TRBD2 agrees at 9 bases. V gave up 5 bases and J gave up 4 bases; unmatched junction bases: 4. In germline, CDR1 is SGHRS, CDR2 YFSETQ. The CDR3 runs to 14 residues. CDR3 sequence reads: CASRPSGDYNEQFF. CDR3 coding DNA: TGCGCCAGCAGGCCTAGCGGGGATTACAATGAGCAGTTCTTC.

The genes are TRBV19 and TRBJ2-1; 16 nucleotides match TRBD2. Germline V gene data show CDR1 as LNHDA and CDR2 as SQIVND (reference sequence). This CDR3 is built from 16 residues. With 6 bases clipped from V and 7 bases from J, the junction kept 6 bases outside the gene matches. The CDR3 spells CASRPGLAGGLNEQFF. DNA of the CDR3: TGTGCCAGTAGGCCGGGACTAGCGGGAGGGCTAAATGAGCAGTTCTTC. The full variable domain, in which reference TRBV19 and TRBJ2-1 provide the parts outside the CDR3, is DGGITQSPKYLFRKEGQNVTLSCEQNLNHDAMYWYRQDPGQGLRLIYYSQIVNDFQKGDIAEGYSVSREKKESFPLTVTSAQKNPTAFYLCASRPGLAGGLNEQFFGPGTRLTVL.

This chain uses TRBV12-5 with TRBJ2-2; perhaps TRBD2 as D (5 bases). The ends were cut back, 0 bases at V and 4 bases at J, with 15 bases in the middle. The CDR3 is 17 amino acids. The germline V gene has CDR1 LGHNT and CDR2 FRNRAP. CDR3 DNA sequence: TGTGCTAGTGGTTTGGTACGAGGGCAGGTTCGCACCGGGGAGCTGTTTTTT. Its protein is CASGLVRGQVRTGELFF.

The gene calls are TRBV3-1 (or the pseudogene TRBV3-2) and TRBJ1-4, with 11 bases that match TRBD1. V shed 4 bases, J shed 1 base, and the junction held 2 bases outside the gene matches. The length of the CDR3 is 16 residues. CDR1 LGHDT and CDR2 YNNKEL come from the germline V gene (reference sequence). For the CDR3, the DNA is TGTGCCAGCAGCCCCGGGACAGGGGGAACTAATGAAAAACTGTTTTTT. It specifies CASSPGTGGTNEKLFF.

The rearrangement links TRBV7-7 to TRBJ2-7; TRBD1 agrees at 12 bases. Germline assignment: CDR1 SSHAT and CDR2 FNYEAQ (reference sequence). This CDR3 has 16 residues. J lost 7 bases, V lost 4 bases, and 11 bases had no gene match. The CDR3 coding sequence is TGTGCCAGCAGCTCCTCCCCGGGACAGGGGGCCGGTGAGCAGTACTTC. Translating it yields CASSSSPGQGAGEQYF. The full variable domain, completed using reference TRBV7-7 and TRBJ2-7, is GAGVSQSPRYKVTKRGQDVTLRCDPISSHATLYWYQQALGQGPEFLTYFNYEAQPDKSGLPSDRFSAERPEGSISTLTIQRTEQRDSAMYRCASSSSPGQGAGEQYFGPGTRLTVT.

This clone was seen a single time. The chain joins TRBV5-1 to TRBJ2-3, with TRBD2 identical over 9 bases. From germline, CDR1 is SGHRS and CDR2 YFSETQ. V lost 4 bases and J lost 6; bases outside the gene matches: 6. CDR3 size: 14 residues. This CDR3 reads CASSQGLAGDTQYF. CDR3 in DNA: TGCGCCAGCAGCCAGGGACTAGCTGGGGATACGCAGTATTTT.

V is TRBV28 and J is TRBJ1-1, with 9 nucleotides matching TRBD1. With V trimmed by 10 bases and J by 5 bases, 11 bases remained unmatched. Per germline, CDR1 MDHEN and CDR2 SYDVKM. The CDR3 runs to 14 residues. The CDR3 spells CATYRGGTGTEAFF. DNA of the CDR3: TGTGCCACCTACAGGGGGGGGACAGGGACTGAAGCTTTCTTT.